The rows below give T cell receptor beta chains drawn from one sample of a study of sequential checkpoint blockade in melanoma. Produced via immunoSEQ multiplex PCR; TCRdb's table is partial and in-frame only. The sample records approximately 10,000 clones, roughly 72% being singletons. The sample consisted of CD8+ T cells sorted from blood (inferred from file names), taken from a patient given nivolumab and ipilimumab in sequence. These receptors all stem from a human donor with melanoma. The CDR3 runs from the conserved cysteine through the conserved F or W. The order of the fields is CDR3 length, J gene, D gene, V gene, CDR3 protein. D genes are given only for firm matches.

cdr3_length: 19; j_call: TRBJ2-4; d_call: NA; v_call: TRBV29-1; cdr3_aa: CSVEGGSGQGFSTKNIQYF
cdr3_length: 15; j_call: TRBJ1-2; d_call: NA; v_call: TRBV5-4; cdr3_aa: CASSQGVKGEYGYTF
cdr3_length: 13; j_call: TRBJ2-2; d_call: NA; v_call: TRBV29-1; cdr3_aa: CSVDLRNTGELFF
cdr3_length: 16; j_call: TRBJ1-4; d_call: TRBD1; v_call: TRBV7-3; cdr3_aa: CASSLRRQGANEKLFF
cdr3_length: 15; j_call: TRBJ2-1; d_call: NA; v_call: TRBV27; cdr3_aa: CASSLDGIGGNEQFF
cdr3_length: 14; j_call: TRBJ1-6; d_call: NA; v_call: TRBV4-3; cdr3_aa: CASSQSYYNSPLHF
cdr3_length: 15; j_call: TRBJ1-1; d_call: NA; v_call: TRBV7-9; cdr3_aa: CASSPLRAMNTEAFF
cdr3_length: 12; j_call: TRBJ2-4; d_call: NA; v_call: TRBV29-1; cdr3_aa: CSGRGAKNIQYF
cdr3_length: 17; j_call: TRBJ2-1; d_call: TRBD2; v_call: TRBV7-8; cdr3_aa: CASSFGLAGGPAGEQFF
cdr3_length: 13; j_call: TRBJ2-7; d_call: NA; v_call: TRBV19; cdr3_aa: CASSIGQNYEQYF
cdr3_length: 13; j_call: TRBJ2-7; d_call: NA; v_call: TRBV7-3; cdr3_aa: CASSSTYPGEQYF
cdr3_length: 14; j_call: TRBJ1-1; d_call: TRBD1; v_call: TRBV5-5; cdr3_aa: CASSLAPGGTEAFF
cdr3_length: 15; j_call: TRBJ2-1; d_call: TRBD1; v_call: TRBV5-6; cdr3_aa: CASSLSRQGSNEQFF
cdr3_length: 18; j_call: TRBJ2-2; d_call: TRBD2; v_call: TRBV9; cdr3_aa: CASSDHGGLALDTGELFF
cdr3_length: 14; j_call: TRBJ1-4; d_call: NA; v_call: TRBV15; cdr3_aa: CATSRAHLPEKLFF